Following are 10 T cell receptor beta chains from one sample sequenced in a study of identical twins. TCRdb redid the calling of the 5' RACE reads with MiXCR, one entry per CDR3 protein. The data hold 200,000 to 300,000 distinct CDR3 sequences, with over 9.5% observed a single time. What was sequenced was memory T cells sorted from blood. The receptors derive from a man in his forties or fifties in good health.

This clonotype was seen only a few times. This chain links TRBV11-3 with TRBJ2-1; 7 nucleotides match TRBD1. V was pared by 2 bases and J by 8 bases, with 12 bases of the junction left unmatched. Germline CDR1 reads SGHNT; CDR2 reads YENEEA. This CDR3 is built from 16 residues. The CDR3 sequence: CASSLRQGDLGDEQFF. CDR3 nucleotides: TGTGCCAGCAGCTTACGGCAGGGGGATCTGGGGGATGAGCAGTTCTTC. The whole variable domain, filled in from reference TRBV11-3 and TRBJ2-1, reads EAGVVQSPRYKIIEKKQPVAFWCNPISGHNTLYWYLQNLGQGPELLIRYENEEAVDDSQLPKDRFSAERLKGVDSTLKIQPAELGDSAVYLCASSLRQGDLGDEQFFGPGTRLTVL.

This clonotype was found a few times. The rearrangement uses TRBV9 and TRBJ2-7; 11 nucleotides align to TRBD2. The length of the CDR3 is 15 residues. Per germline, CDR1 SGDLS and CDR2 YYNGEE. Trimming took 3 bases from V and 6 from J; bases not matched to a gene: 8. The CDR3 nucleotides read TGTGCCAGCAGCGAGACCGGGACTAGCGGCTCCGAGCAGTACTTC. Translating gives CASSETGTSGSEQYF.

This clonotype has a count of ten or more. The chain carries TRBV5-1 and TRBJ1-1; D is uncertain. The CDR3 sequence is 17 residues long. Germline lookup yields CDR1 SGHRS and CDR2 YFSETQ. V lost 0 bases to trimming and J lost 1 base, with 16 bases between them. As DNA, the CDR3 is TGCGCCAGCAGCTTGGCGGTCGGTCGCGTCGCGAACACTGAAGCTTTCTTT. Amino acid sequence: CASSLAVGRVANTEAFF.

Concerning this clonotype: This clone may be a read error of a much larger clone one base away. The chain is built from TRBV5-1 and TRBJ2-3; possible D gene TRBD1, 6 bases. V was trimmed by 1 base and J by 10 bases, leaving 19 bases between them. Germline lookup yields CDR1 SGHRS and CDR2 YFSETQ. The CDR3 is 15 amino acids. The CDR3: CASSLQGLQHDSQYF. CDR3 nucleotides: TGCGCCAGCAGCTTGCAGGGGCTACAACACGATTCGCAGTATTTT.

This clonotype came up many times. The V gene is TRBV12-3 or TRBV12-4, the J gene TRBJ2-7; perhaps TRBD1 as D (5 bases). V lost 7 bases to trimming and J lost 1 base, with 11 bases between them. The CDR3 has 13 residues. This CDR3 reads CASTRAGSYEQYF. CDR3 sequence (DNA): TGTGCCAGCACTAGGGCAGGGTCCTACGAGCAGTACTTC.

This clonotype has only a few counts. The rearrangement uses TRBV20-1 and TRBJ1-6; a possible D gene is TRBD1 (5 bases). From germline, CDR1 is DFQATT and CDR2 SNEGSKA (reference sequence). Between the trimmed V and J ends, which lost 3 bases and 0 bases, there was a span of 15 bases. CDR3 length: 17 amino acids. DNA for the CDR3: TGCAGTGCTAGCCTTAACAGGCGTAGCTCCTATAATTCACCCCTCCACTTT. Protein sequence: CSASLNRRSSYNSPLHF.

This clonotype came up many times. The chain is built from TRBV28 and TRBJ2-7, with D tentatively TRBD2 (6 bases). CDR1 MDHEN and CDR2 SYDVKM come from the germline V gene. The V gene lost 6 bases and the J gene lost 1 base, with 7 bases spanning the gap. This CDR3 has 12 residues. CDR3 DNA: TGTGCCAGCAGCGCGGGATCCTACGAGCAGTACTTC. This encodes CASSAGSYEQYF.

The V gene is TRBV20-1, the J gene TRBJ2-5; 7 positions match TRBD2. Germline CDR1 is DFQATT and CDR2 is SNEGSKA (reference sequence). The trim removed 6 bases at V and 5 bases at J, leaving 9 bases unmatched. The CDR3 spans 13 residues. The CDR3 is CSAQWRGRETQYF. The CDR3 nucleotides read TGCAGTGCCCAGTGGCGGGGGAGGGAGACCCAGTACTTC.

This clonotype was detected many times. The chain combines TRBV4-3 with TRBJ2-7; D is perhaps TRBD1 or TRBD2 (5 bases each). With 1 base removed from V and 0 bases from J, the gap between germline ends came to 10 bases. Germline-derived CDR1 and CDR2 are LGHNA and YSLEER. This CDR3 has 15 residues. CDR3 DNA: TGCGCCAGCAGCCAAGTAGCCGGGACCTCCTACGAGCAGTACTTC. It translates to CASSQVAGTSYEQYF.

This clonotype was observed a handful of times. The V call is TRBV7-2, the J call TRBJ1-4; unclear D gene. Germline CDR1 and CDR2: SGHTA and FQGNSA. Between the trimmed V and J ends, which lost 1 base and 2 bases, there was a span of 8 bases. The CDR3 is made up of 15 amino acids. The DNA for the CDR3 is TGTGCCAGCAGCTTAGTTAGTAGGACTAATGAAAAACTGTTTTTT. Protein: CASSLVSRTNEKLFF.